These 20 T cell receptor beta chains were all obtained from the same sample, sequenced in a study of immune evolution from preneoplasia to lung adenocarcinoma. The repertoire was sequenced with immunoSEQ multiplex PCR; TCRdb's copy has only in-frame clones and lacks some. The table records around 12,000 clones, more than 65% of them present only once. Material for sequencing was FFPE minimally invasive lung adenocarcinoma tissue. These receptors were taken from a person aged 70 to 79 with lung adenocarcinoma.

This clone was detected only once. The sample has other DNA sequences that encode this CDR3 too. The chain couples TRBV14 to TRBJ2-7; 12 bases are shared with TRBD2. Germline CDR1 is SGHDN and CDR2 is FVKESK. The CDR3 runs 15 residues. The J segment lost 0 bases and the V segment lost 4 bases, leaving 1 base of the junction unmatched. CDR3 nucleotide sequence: TGTGCCAGCAGCCCGACTAGCGGGAGCTCCTACGAGCAGTACTTC. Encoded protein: CASSPTSGSSYEQYF.

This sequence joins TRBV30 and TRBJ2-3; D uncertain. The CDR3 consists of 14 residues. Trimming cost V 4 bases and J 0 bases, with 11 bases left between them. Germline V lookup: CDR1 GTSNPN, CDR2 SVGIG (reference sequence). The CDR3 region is CAWKVIRSTDTQYF. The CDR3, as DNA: TGTGCCTGGAAGGTAATCAGAAGCACAGATACGCAGTATTTT.

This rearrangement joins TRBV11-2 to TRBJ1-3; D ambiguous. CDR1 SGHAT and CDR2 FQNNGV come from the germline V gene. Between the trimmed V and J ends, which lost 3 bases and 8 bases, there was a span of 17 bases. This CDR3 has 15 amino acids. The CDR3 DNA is TGTGCCAGCAGCTTGGGTTTGGGCGGCGGGGACACCATATATTTT. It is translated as CASSLGLGGGDTIYF.

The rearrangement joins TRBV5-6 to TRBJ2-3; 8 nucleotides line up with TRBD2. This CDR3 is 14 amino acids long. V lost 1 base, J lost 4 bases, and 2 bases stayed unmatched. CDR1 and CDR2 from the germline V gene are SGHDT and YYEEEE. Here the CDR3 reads CASSLSGGSDTQYF. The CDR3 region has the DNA TGTGCCAGCAGCTTGAGCGGGGGCTCAGATACGCAGTATTTT. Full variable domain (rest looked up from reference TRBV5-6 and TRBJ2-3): DAGVTQSPTHLIKTRGQQVTLRCSPKSGHDTVSWYQQALGQGPQFIFQYYEEEERQRGNFPDRFSGHQFPNYSSELNVNALLLGDSALYLCASSLSGGSDTQYFGPGTRLTVL.

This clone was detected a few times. CDR3 DNA: TGCGCCAGCAGCCAAGGAATCTTACAGGGGGCGGCCGGCTACACCTTC. Translation gives CASSQGILQGAAGYTF. This chain joins TRBV4-1 and TRBJ1-2, with TRBD1 identical over 9 bases. CDR1 is MGHRA, CDR2 YSYEKL, per germline. With V trimmed by 1 base and J by 8 bases, 11 bases remained unmatched. CDR3 length equals 16 residues.

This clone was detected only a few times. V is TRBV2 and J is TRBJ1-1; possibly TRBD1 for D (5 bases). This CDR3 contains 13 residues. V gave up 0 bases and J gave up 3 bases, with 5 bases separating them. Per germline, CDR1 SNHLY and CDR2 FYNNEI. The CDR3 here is CASSEAGDTEAFF. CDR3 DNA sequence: TGTGCCAGCAGTGAAGCAGGGGACACTGAAGCTTTCTTT.

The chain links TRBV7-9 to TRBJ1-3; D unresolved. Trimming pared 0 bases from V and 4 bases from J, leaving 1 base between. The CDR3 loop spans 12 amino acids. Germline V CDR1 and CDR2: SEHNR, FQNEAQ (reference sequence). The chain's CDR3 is CASSLAGNTIYF. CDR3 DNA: TGTGCCAGCAGCTTAGCGGGAAACACCATATATTTT.

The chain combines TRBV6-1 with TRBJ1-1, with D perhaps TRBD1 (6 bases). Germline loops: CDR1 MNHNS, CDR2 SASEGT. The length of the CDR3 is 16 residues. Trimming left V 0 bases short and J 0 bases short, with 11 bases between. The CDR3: CASSEAQRGMNTEAFF. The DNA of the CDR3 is TGTGCCAGCAGTGAAGCGCAGAGGGGGATGAACACTGAAGCTTTCTTT.

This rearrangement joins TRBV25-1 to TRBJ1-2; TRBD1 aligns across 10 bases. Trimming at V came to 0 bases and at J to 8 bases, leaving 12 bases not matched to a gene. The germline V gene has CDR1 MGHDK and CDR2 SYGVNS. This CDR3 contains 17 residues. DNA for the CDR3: TGTGCCAGCAGTGAATATGGTGGACAGGGGGGATTCCGCGGCTACACCTTC. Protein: CASSEYGGQGGFRGYTF.

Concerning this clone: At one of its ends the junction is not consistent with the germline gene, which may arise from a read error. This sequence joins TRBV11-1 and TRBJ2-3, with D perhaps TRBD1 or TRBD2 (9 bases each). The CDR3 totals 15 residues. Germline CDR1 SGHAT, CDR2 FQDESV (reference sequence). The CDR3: CASSLAGTGTDTQYF. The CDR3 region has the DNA TGTGCCAGCAGCCTAGCGGGGACAGGGACAGATACGCAGTATTTT.

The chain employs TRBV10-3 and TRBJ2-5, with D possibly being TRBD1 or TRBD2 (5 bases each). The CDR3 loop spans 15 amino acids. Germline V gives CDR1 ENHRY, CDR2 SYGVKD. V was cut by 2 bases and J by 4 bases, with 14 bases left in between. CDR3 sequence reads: CAISEVAGRGETQYF. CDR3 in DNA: TGTGCCATCAGTGAGGTGGCAGGGAGAGGAGAGACCCAGTACTTC.

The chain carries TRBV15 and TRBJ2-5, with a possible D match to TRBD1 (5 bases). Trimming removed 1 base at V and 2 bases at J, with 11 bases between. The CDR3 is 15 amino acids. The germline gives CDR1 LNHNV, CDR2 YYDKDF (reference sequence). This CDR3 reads CATSRGPRQQETQYF. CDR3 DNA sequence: TGTGCCACCAGCAGAGGACCCCGACAGCAAGAGACCCAGTACTTC.

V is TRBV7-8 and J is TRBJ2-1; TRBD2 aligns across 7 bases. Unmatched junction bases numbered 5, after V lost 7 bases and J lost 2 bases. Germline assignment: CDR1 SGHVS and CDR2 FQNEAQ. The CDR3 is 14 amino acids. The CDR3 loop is CASTAGRAYNEQFF. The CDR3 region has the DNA TGTGCCAGCACCGCGGGGAGGGCCTACAATGAGCAGTTCTTC.

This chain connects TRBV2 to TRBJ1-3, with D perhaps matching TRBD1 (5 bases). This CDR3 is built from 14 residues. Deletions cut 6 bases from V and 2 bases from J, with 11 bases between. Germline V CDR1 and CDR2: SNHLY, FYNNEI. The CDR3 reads CASSPDIAGNTIYF. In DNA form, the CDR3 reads TGTGCCAGCAGCCCGGACATTGCTGGAAACACCATATATTTT.

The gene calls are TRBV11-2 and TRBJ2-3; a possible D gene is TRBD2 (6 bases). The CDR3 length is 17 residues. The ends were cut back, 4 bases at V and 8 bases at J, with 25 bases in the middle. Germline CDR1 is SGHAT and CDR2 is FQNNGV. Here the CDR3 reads CASSSGPRGYSQSTQYF. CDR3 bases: TGTGCCAGCAGCTCAGGGCCGCGGGGTTATTCTCAGAGTACGCAGTATTTT.

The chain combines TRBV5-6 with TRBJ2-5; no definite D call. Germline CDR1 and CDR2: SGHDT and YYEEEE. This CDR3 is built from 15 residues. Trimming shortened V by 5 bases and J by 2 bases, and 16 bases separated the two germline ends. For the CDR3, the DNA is TGTGCCAGCAGAGTGTCAAACCTCCCTCAAGAGACCCAGTACTTC. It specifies CASRVSNLPQETQYF.

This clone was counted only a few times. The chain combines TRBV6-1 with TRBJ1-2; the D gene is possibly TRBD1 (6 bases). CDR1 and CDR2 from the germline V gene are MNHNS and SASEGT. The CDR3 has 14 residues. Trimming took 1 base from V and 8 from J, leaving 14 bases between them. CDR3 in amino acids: CASSEGPHQGGYTF. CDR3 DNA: TGTGCCAGCAGTGAAGGCCCTCACCAGGGGGGCTACACCTTC.

The CDR3: CASSEAGAGVQETQYF. The CDR3, as DNA: TGTGCCAGCAGTGAAGCGGGGGCGGGGGTCCAAGAGACCCAGTACTTC. This rearrangement joins TRBV6-1 to TRBJ2-5; D is perhaps TRBD2 (7 bases). Germline V gene data show CDR1 as MNHNS and CDR2 as SASEGT. V was trimmed by 0 bases and J by 1 base, leaving 12 bases between them. The CDR3 is 16 residues long.

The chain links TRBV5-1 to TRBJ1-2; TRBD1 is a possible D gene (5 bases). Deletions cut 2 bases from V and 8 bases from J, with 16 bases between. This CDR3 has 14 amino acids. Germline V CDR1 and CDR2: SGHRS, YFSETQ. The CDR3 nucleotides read TGCGCCAGCAGCTTAGACCAGGGTTTGAAGGGCTACACCTTC. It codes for CASSLDQGLKGYTF.

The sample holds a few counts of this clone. CDR3 in DNA: TGTGCCAGCAGCCGAAGGGCCTCCATTTATGGCTACACCTTC. It codes for CASSRRASIYGYTF. V usage is TRBV14 and J usage is TRBJ1-2, with D unclear. Per germline, CDR1 SGHDN and CDR2 FVKESK. This CDR3 has 14 residues. Trimming removed 4 bases from V and 5 bases from J, with 14 bases in between.